Listed below are T cell receptor beta chains from one sample, sequenced in a study of T cell responses to AZD1222 COVID-19 vaccine. Clones were read by immunoSEQ multiplex PCR, and TCRdb kept only the in-frame ones, dropping some. The table lists about 120,000 clones, roughly 90% of them singletons, with around 15% in the top ten. The starting material was peripheral blood, obtained on day 0 of AZD1222 vaccination. Source of these receptors: an adult in good health. Both conserved end residues are part of each CDR3. A D gene is named only where the DNA matches it firmly. Expanded clones are given a class, and other clones once, few, many or no size at all.

d_gene	abundance	v_gene	j_gene	CDR3aa	CDR3nt
NA	NA	TRBV4-1	TRBJ1-3	CASSQTADSSSGNTIYF	TGCGCCAGCAGCCAAACCGCGGACAGCTCCTCTGGAAACACCATATATTTT
TRBD1	NA	TRBV18	TRBJ1-6	CASSLNGQGNSPLHF	TGTGCCAGCTCACTAAATGGACAGGGGAATTCACCCCTCCACTTT
NA	NA	TRBV7-2	TRBJ1-5	CASSLVDSNQPQHF	TGTGCCAGCAGCTTAGTAGATAGCAATCAGCCCCAGCATTTT
NA	NA	TRBV6-2/TRBV6-3	TRBJ2-1	CASSWSSSYNEQFF	TGTGCCAGCAGTTGGTCGAGCTCCTACAATGAGCAGTTCTTC
NA	NA	TRBV23-1	TRBJ1-3	CASSRGATGNTIYF	TGCGCCAGCAGTCGGGGGGCAACTGGAAACACCATATATTTT
NA	NA	TRBV5-6	TRBJ1-4	CASSFATQGEKLFF	TGTGCCAGCAGCTTTGCGACTCAGGGTGAAAAACTGTTTTTT
NA	NA	TRBV6-2/TRBV6-3	TRBJ2-6	CASSPFSSRVLSSSGANVLTF	TGTGCCAGCAGTCCGTTTTCATCCAGGGTACTCTCTAGCTCTGGGGCCAACGTCCTGACTTTC
TRBD2	NA	TRBV19	TRBJ2-1	CASSHLSGLVSNEQFF	TGTGCCAGTAGTCATCTCTCGGGACTAGTATCCAATGAGCAGTTCTTC
NA	once	TRBV4-3	TRBJ2-3	CASSQGERDTQYF	TGCGCCAGCAGCCAAGGGGAGAGAGATACGCAGTATTTT
NA	NA	TRBV12-3/TRBV12-4	TRBJ1-3	CASSRQPGNTIYF	TGTGCCAGCAGTCGACAGCCTGGAAACACCATATATTTT
NA	NA	TRBV28	TRBJ2-7	CASSLTGEEYEQYF	TGTGCCAGCAGTCTTACAGGGGAGGAGTACGAGCAGTACTTC
NA	NA	TRBV5-5	TRBJ1-5	CASSLRADIGNQPQHF	TGTGCCAGCAGCCTCCGTGCAGACATTGGCAATCAGCCCCAGCATTTT
NA	NA	TRBV11-3	TRBJ1-3	CASSLGDAHSGNTIYF	TGTGCCAGCAGCTTAGGGGACGCCCACTCTGGAAACACCATATATTTT
TRBD1	once	TRBV3-1/TRBV3-2	TRBJ2-7	CASSRDRDEQYF	TGTGCCAGCAGCCGGGACAGAGACGAGCAGTACTTC
NA	NA	TRBV4-1	TRBJ1-5	CASSQDTAGLASQPQHF	TGCGCCAGCAGCCAAGATACCGCAGGGCTGGCGAGCCAGCCCCAGCATTTT
TRBD1	few	TRBV4-1	TRBJ2-5	CASSQRDRGPVETQYF	TGCGCCAGCAGCCAGAGGGACAGGGGTCCGGTGGAGACCCAGTACTTC
NA	NA	TRBV5-1	TRBJ1-1	CASSLVWGSEAFF	TGCGCCAGCAGCTTGGTTTGGGGATCTGAAGCTTTCTTT
TRBD1	NA	TRBV6-5	TRBJ1-1	CASSSGQTFEAFF	TGTGCCAGCAGCTCGGGACAGACCTTTGAAGCTTTCTTT
TRBD1	NA	TRBV9	TRBJ1-5	CASSVGTGVQPQHF	TGTGCCAGCAGCGTAGGAACAGGGGTCCAGCCCCAGCATTTT
TRBD2	NA	TRBV28	TRBJ2-7	CASSPSGTNLYEQYF	TGTGCCAGCAGTCCGTCCGGGACTAACCTCTACGAGCAGTACTTC
NA	NA	TRBV9	TRBJ2-7	CASSPSGEGGEQYF	TGTGCCAGCAGCCCCTCCGGTGAGGGAGGCGAGCAGTACTTC
NA	NA	TRBV6-5	TRBJ1-2	CASRLDRSSNYGYTF	TGTGCCAGCAGATTAGACAGGAGTTCTAACTATGGCTACACCTTC
TRBD2	NA	TRBV28	TRBJ2-3	CASSLSFRAASGLSTDTQYF	TGTGCCAGCAGTTTATCCTTTAGGGCCGCTAGCGGCCTAAGCACAGATACGCAGTATTTT
TRBD1	NA	TRBV5-8	TRBJ1-5	CASSYRGGLGNQPQHF	TGTGCCAGCAGCTACAGGGGAGGTTTGGGCAATCAGCCCCAGCATTTT
NA	NA	TRBV7-9	TRBJ2-5	CASSFGGPGEYF	TGTGCCAGCAGCTTCGGGGGCCCGGGGGAGTACTTC
TRBD1	NA	TRBV29-1	TRBJ2-7	CSVRGQGALYEQYF	TGCAGCGTGAGGGGACAGGGGGCTCTCTACGAGCAGTACTTC
NA	NA	TRBV19	TRBJ2-2	CASSIPRAANTGELFF	TGTGCCAGTAGTATCCCAAGAGCGGCGAACACCGGGGAGCTGTTTTTT
NA	once	TRBV29-1	TRBJ2-1	CSVEGSTGFRSYNEQFF	TGCAGCGTTGAAGGCTCAACAGGGTTTAGGTCCTACAATGAGCAGTTCTTC
NA	NA	TRBV3-1/TRBV3-2	TRBJ1-4	CASSQAAEKLFF	TGTGCCAGCAGCCAGGCGGCTGAAAAACTGTTTTTT
TRBD1	NA	TRBV19	TRBJ1-1	CASSEGQGGYTEAFF	TGTGCCAGTAGTGAGGGACAGGGGGGTTACACTGAAGCTTTCTTT
TRBD1	few	TRBV28	TRBJ1-5	CASQGQGGYSNQPQHF	TGTGCCAGCCAGGGACAGGGAGGCTATAGCAATCAGCCCCAGCATTTT
TRBD1	NA	TRBV7-9	TRBJ1-6	CASSFFRGQNNSPLHF	TGTGCCAGCAGCTTTTTCAGGGGGCAGAATAATTCACCCCTCCACTTT
TRBD2	once	TRBV19	TRBJ2-1	CATGLAWNEQFF	TGTGCCACAGGACTAGCGTGGAATGAGCAGTTCTTC
NA	NA	TRBV14	TRBJ1-1	CASSQWGSNTEAFF	TGTGCCAGCAGCCAATGGGGCTCGAACACTGAAGCTTTCTTT
NA	NA	TRBV6-5	TRBJ1-1	CASWSTGASGAFF	TGTGCCAGCTGGTCGACAGGAGCCTCGGGAGCTTTCTTT
NA	NA	TRBV4-1	TRBJ1-4	CASNENLATNEKLFF	TGCGCCAGCAACGAAAATCTTGCAACTAATGAAAAACTGTTTTTT
NA	NA	TRBV27	TRBJ1-1	CASSADRLQREAFF	TGTGCCAGCAGTGCAGACAGACTACAGAGGGAAGCTTTCTTT
NA	NA	TRBV4-3	TRBJ1-3	CASSHRDTSGNTIYF	TGCGCCAGCAGCCATCGGGACACCTCTGGAAACACCATATATTTT
TRBD2	NA	TRBV10-1	TRBJ2-5	CASSESPLAGQETQYF	TGCGCCAGCAGTGAGTCGCCTCTAGCGGGCCAAGAGACCCAGTACTTC
NA	NA	TRBV28	TRBJ1-1	CASTLYRQVATEAFF	TGTGCCAGCACCCTTTACCGGCAGGTGGCCACTGAAGCTTTCTTT
NA	NA	TRBV2	TRBJ1-2	CASSEVSRTVNYGYTF	TGTGCCAGCAGTGAAGTAAGCAGGACAGTGAACTATGGCTACACCTTC
NA	NA	TRBV4-1	TRBJ2-3	CASSPTMFTDTQYF	TGCGCCAGCAGCCCAACTATGTTCACAGATACGCAGTATTTT
NA	once	TRBV6-5	TRBJ2-7	CASSRTGYDEQYF	TGTGCCAGCAGTAGAACAGGGTACGACGAGCAGTACTTC